This TCR beta chain was identified during a study of CD8 T cells in ankylosing spondylitis. General observations from the study: Disease-linked clones, CD8+, were relatively rare in peripheral blood. Significantly higher representation of disease-linked clones was reported for matched ankylosing spondylitis synovial fluid.

CDR1 SGHKS and CDR2 YYEKEE come from the germline V gene (reference sequence). The CDR3 covers 15 residues. Trimming cost V 4 bases and J 2 bases, with 15 bases left between them. This clonotype has at least ten counts. The target antigen is unknown. Quantitative molecular-barcoded 5'-RACE generated the TCR beta libraries. From the 5' RACE reads, TCRdb called clonotypes with MiXCR, one entry per CDR3 protein. This sample has about 130,000 distinct CDR3 sequences; roughly 8.8% occur once, and the top ten carry roughly 3.4%. This receptor was obtained from a male donor with ankylosing spondylitis or in good health (not recorded which). The gene calls are TRBV5-5 and TRBJ2-5; D remains unclear. What was sequenced was blood, either unsorted or a sorted T cell fraction (not recorded which). The CDR3 region has the DNA TGTGCCAGCAGCCCCTGGACGGATTTTCAAGAGACCCAGTACTTC. Encoded protein: CASSPWTDFQETQYF.